Listed below are T cell receptor beta chains from one sample, sequenced in a study of response to subunit inactivated influenza vaccine. TCRdb fed the RT-PCR reads into MiXCR, producing one record per CDR3 protein. The sample shows about 520,000 distinct CDR3 sequences, 6% to 9% of them seen only once. Sequenced material: PBMCs from blood, taken less than 30 months after vaccination. The receptors shown here come from a man aged 50-75 years who received an inactivated influenza vaccine. Both conserved end residues are part of each CDR3. Fields, in order: V gene, D gene, J gene, clone size, CDR3 DNA, CDR3 protein. A D gene is named only where the DNA matches it firmly. The size field is filled for only some rows; it gives once, few, many or a size class.

>TRBV20-1|.|TRBJ2-3|.
TGCAGTGCCCTAGCATGGCGGGGAGCGAGCACAGATACGCAGTATTTT
CSALAWRGASTDTQYF
>TRBV20-1|TRBD2|TRBJ2-3|many
TGCAGTGCTATTAAACCTAGCGGGGGCACAGATACGCAGTATTTT
CSAIKPSGGTDTQYF
>TRBV6-1|TRBD1|TRBJ1-5|many
TGTGCCAGCAGTACCGCGGACAGGGGGCTCGCCCAGCATTTT
CASSTADRGLAQHF
>TRBV12-3/TRBV12-4|.|TRBJ1-5|many
TGTGCCAGCAGTTTGTCCGGGTTCAGCAATCAGCCCCAGCATTTT
CASSLSGFSNQPQHF
>TRBV5-1|TRBD1|TRBJ2-1|many
TGCGCCAGCAGCTTGGAGGGACAGAACTCCTACAATGAGCAGTTCTTC
CASSLEGQNSYNEQFF
>TRBV10-3|.|TRBJ2-7|few
TGTGCCATCAGTGTTTCCGATCGGGGATCCGTGTACGAGCAGTACTTC
CAISVSDRGSVYEQYF
>TRBV20-1|.|TRBJ2-5|few
TGCAGTGCTAGATCCCTAAGGAGTCAAGAGACCCAGTACTTC
CSARSLRSQETQYF
>TRBV7-4|TRBD1|TRBJ1-1|.
TGTGCCAGCAGCTTAGTACTGCGTCGACAGGGGATCACTGAAGCTTTCTTT
CASSLVLRRQGITEAFF
>TRBV24-1|.|TRBJ2-2|.
TGTGCCACCAGTGATGTACAGATTCCGGGGGAGCTGTTTTTT
CATSDVQIPGELFF
>TRBV6-2/TRBV6-3|TRBD1|TRBJ2-6|few
TGTGCCAGCTGTCCCAGGATTGGGACAGGGAGAAGCGGGGCCAACGTCCTGACTTTC
CASCPRIGTGRSGANVLTF
>TRBV29-1|.|TRBJ2-1|many
TGCAGCGTTGAATTTGACAGGACGACGGCTAAGTTCTTC
CSVEFDRTTAKFF
>TRBV20-1|TRBD2|TRBJ2-5|few
TGCAGTGCTAGCGGGAGGCGGGATCAAGAGACCCAGTACTTC
CSASGRRDQETQYF
>TRBV12-3/TRBV12-4|TRBD1|TRBJ2-2|.
TGTGCCAGGAGTTGGACAGGGAGAACCGGGGAGCTGTTTTTT
CARSWTGRTGELFF
>TRBV5-4|.|TRBJ2-4|.
TGTGCCGGCAGCCCAGGGACGGAGAAAAACATTCAGTACTTC
CAGSPGTEKNIQYF
>TRBV20-1|TRBD2|TRBJ2-1|few
TGCAGTGCTCTGATAGCGGGAGGGCGGCATGAGCAGTTCTTC
CSALIAGGRHEQFF